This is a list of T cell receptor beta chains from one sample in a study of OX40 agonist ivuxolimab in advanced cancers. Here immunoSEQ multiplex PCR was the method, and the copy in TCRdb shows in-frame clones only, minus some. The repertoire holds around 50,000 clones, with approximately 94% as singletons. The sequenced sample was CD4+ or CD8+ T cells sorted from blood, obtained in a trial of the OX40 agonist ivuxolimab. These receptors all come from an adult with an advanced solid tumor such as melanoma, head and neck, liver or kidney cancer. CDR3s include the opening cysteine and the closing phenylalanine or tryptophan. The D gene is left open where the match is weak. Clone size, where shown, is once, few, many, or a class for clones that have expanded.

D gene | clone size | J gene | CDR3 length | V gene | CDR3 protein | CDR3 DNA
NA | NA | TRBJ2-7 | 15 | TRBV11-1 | CASSLDPADSYEQYF | TGTGCCAGCAGCTTAGACCCAGCGGACTCCTACGAGCAGTACTTC
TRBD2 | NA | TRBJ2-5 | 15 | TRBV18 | CASSPVTSAEETQYF | TGTGCCAGCTCACCAGTGACTAGCGCCGAAGAGACCCAGTACTTC
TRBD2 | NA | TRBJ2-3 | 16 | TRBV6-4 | CASSDSSAGGPDTQYF | TGTGCCAGCAGTGACTCGTCCGCGGGAGGGCCGGATACGCAGTATTTT
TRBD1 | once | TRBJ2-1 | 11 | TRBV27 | CASSSGGEQFF | TGTGCCAGCAGTTCAGGGGGTGAGCAGTTCTTC
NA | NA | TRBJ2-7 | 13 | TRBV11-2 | CASSGVSSYEQYF | TGTGCCAGCAGCGGAGTGAGCTCCTACGAGCAGTACTTC
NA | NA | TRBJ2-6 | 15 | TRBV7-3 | CASSLRSSGANVLTF | TGTGCCAGCAGCTTAAGGTCCTCTGGGGCCAACGTCCTGACTTTC
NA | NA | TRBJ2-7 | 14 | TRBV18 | CASSPRDKYVEQYF | TGTGCCAGCTCACCCCGGGACAAGTACGTCGAGCAGTACTTC
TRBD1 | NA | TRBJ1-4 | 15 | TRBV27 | CASREKGQGREKLFF | TGTGCCAGCAGGGAAAAAGGACAGGGTAGGGAAAAACTGTTTTTT
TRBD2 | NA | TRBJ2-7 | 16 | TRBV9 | CASSVEGGSPLGEQYF | TGTGCCAGCAGCGTAGAGGGCGGGAGCCCCTTGGGCGAGCAGTACTTC
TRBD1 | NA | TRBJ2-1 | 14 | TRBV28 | CASSSPPTGAEQFF | TGTGCCAGCAGTTCCCCTCCCACAGGGGCTGAGCAGTTCTTC
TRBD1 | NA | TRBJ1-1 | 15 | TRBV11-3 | CASSPGQGRRTEAFF | TGTGCCAGCAGCCCAGGACAGGGAAGGAGGACTGAAGCTTTCTTT
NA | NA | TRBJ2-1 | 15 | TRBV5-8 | CASSLRGSSYNEQFF | TGTGCCAGCAGCTTGAGGGGCAGCTCCTACAATGAGCAGTTCTTC
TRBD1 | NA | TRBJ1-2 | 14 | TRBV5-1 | CASSLVSGGEGYTF | TGCGCCAGCAGCTTGGTTTCAGGGGGCGAGGGCTACACCTTC
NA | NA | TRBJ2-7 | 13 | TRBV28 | CASSFGLKYEQYF | TGTGCCAGCAGTTTTGGACTGAAATACGAGCAGTACTTC
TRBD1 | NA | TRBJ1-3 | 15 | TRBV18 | CASSPTGVVGNTIYF | TGTGCCAGCTCACCAACAGGGGTAGTCGGAAACACCATATATTTT
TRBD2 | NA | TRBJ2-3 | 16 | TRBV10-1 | CASSALAGALGDTQYF | TGCGCCAGCAGTGCACTAGCGGGGGCCTTGGGTGATACGCAGTATTTT
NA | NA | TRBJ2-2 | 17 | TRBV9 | CASSVGGQPLNTGELFF | TGTGCCAGCAGCGTAGGAGGACAGCCATTGAACACCGGGGAGCTGTTTTTT
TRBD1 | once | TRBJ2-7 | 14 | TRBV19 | CASSISRGLGEQYF | TGTGCCAGTAGTATATCAAGGGGGCTGGGGGAGCAGTACTTC
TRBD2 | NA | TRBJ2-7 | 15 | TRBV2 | CASRDRTSGFYEQYF | TGTGCCAGCAGGGACCGGACTAGCGGATTCTACGAGCAGTACTTC
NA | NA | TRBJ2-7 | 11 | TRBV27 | CAGGPSYEQYF | TGTGCGGGCGGGCCTTCCTACGAGCAGTACTTC
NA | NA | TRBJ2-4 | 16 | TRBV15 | CATSRQGEGDKNIQYF | TGTGCCACCAGCAGACAGGGCGAAGGAGACAAAAACATTCAGTACTTC
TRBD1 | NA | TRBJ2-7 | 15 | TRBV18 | CASSPGTGDHYEQYF | TGTGCCAGCTCTCCCGGGACAGGGGACCACTACGAGCAGTACTTC
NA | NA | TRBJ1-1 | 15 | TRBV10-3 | CAISESGWRNTEAFF | TGTGCCATCAGTGAGTCGGGGTGGCGGAACACTGAAGCTTTCTTT
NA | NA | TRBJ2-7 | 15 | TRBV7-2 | CASSLVDSSSYEQYF | TGTGCCAGCAGCTTAGTTGACTCAAGCTCCTACGAGCAGTACTTC
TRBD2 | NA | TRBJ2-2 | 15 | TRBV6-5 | CASSRGGWDTGELFF | TGTGCCAGCAGCCGGGGGGGGTGGGACACCGGGGAGCTGTTTTTT
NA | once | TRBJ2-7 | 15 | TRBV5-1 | CASSSVDHPPCEQYF | TGCGCCAGCAGCTCCGTGGACCACCCTCCCTGCGAGCAGTACTTC
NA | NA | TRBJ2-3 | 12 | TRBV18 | CASSPQTDTQYF | TGTGCCAGCTCGCCACAAACAGATACGCAGTATTTT
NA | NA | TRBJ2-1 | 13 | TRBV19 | CASSTVAGNEQFF | TGTGCCAGTAGTACCGTTGCGGGGAATGAGCAGTTCTTC
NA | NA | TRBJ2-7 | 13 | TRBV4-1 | CASSQEGDYEQYF | TGCGCCAGCAGCCAAGAGGGAGACTACGAGCAGTACTTC
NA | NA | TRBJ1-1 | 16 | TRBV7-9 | CASSPNRVGRDTEAFF | TGTGCCAGCAGCCCGAACAGGGTGGGGAGGGACACTGAAGCTTTCTTT
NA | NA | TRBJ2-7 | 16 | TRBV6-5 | CASSYVGQGLSYEQYF | TGTGCCAGCAGTTACGTTGGCCAGGGCCTATCCTACGAGCAGTACTTC
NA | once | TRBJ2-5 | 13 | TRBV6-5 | CASSPGIQETQYF | TGTGCCAGCAGCCCCGGGATACAAGAGACCCAGTACTTC
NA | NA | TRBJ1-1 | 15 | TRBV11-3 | CASSLGRGGSPEAFF | TGTGCCAGCAGCTTAGGCCGAGGGGGGAGCCCCGAAGCTTTCTTT
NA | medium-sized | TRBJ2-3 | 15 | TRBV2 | CASSERPQVGDTQYF | TGTGCCAGCAGTGAAAGGCCGCAAGTAGGGGATACGCAGTATTTT
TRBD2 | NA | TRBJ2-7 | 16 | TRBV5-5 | CASSLAAGGSSYEQYF | TGTGCCAGCAGCTTGGCCGCGGGCGGGAGCTCCTACGAGCAGTACTTC
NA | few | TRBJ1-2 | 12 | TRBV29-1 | CSVDRDTGGYTF | TGCAGCGTTGACCGGGACACTGGAGGCTACACCTTC
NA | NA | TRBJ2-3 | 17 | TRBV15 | CATSRARRGLGTDTQYF | TGTGCCACCAGCAGGGCCCGTCGGGGGCTTGGCACAGATACGCAGTATTTT
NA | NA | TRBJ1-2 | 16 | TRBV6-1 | CASSEEVGPANYGYTF | TGTGCCAGCAGTGAAGAGGTTGGCCCTGCCAACTATGGCTACACCTTC
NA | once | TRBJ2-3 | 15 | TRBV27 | CASSLARAAPDTQYF | TGTGCCAGCTCGTTGGCCAGGGCGGCCCCAGATACGCAGTATTTT
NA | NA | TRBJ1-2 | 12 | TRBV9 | CASSVGNYGYTF | TGTGCCAGCAGCGTAGGGAACTATGGCTACACCTTC
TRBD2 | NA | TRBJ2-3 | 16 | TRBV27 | CASSSNSGKRADTQYF | TGTGCCAGCAGTTCAAATAGCGGGAAACGGGCAGATACGCAGTATTTT
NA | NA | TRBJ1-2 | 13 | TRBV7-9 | CASTLGDNYGYTF | TGTGCCAGCACCCTTGGGGATAACTATGGCTACACCTTC
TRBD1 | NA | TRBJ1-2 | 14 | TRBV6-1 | CASSGDRGLYGYTF | TGTGCCAGCAGTGGGGACAGGGGGCTCTATGGCTACACCTTC
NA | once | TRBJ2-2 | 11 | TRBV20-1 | CSATPAGELFF | TGCAGTGCTACACCCGCCGGGGAGCTGTTTTTT
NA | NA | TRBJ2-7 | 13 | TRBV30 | CAWSQPRGAEKYF | TGTGCCTGGAGTCAGCCTAGGGGGGCCGAGAAGTACTTC